This TCR beta chain was profiled in a study of shared clonotypes between healthy human individuals. In the study overall: A donor's plate count was three for CD4 naive and three for CD4 memory; CD8 naive had two and CD8 memory one. General study points: Blood was the only sampled material, and tissue repertoires likely differ.

About this clone: Its antigen remains unidentified.

Assay: immunoSEQ multiplex PCR; the TCRdb copy retains only in-frame clones and omits some. The sample has around 600,000 clones; 95% to 98% are singletons. The CDR3 extends over 15 amino acids. Germline CDR1 reads LNHDA; CDR2 reads SQIVND (reference sequence). V lost 3 bases and J lost 4, with 13 bases in between. Sequenced material: naive CD4+ T cells sorted from blood. Subset noted: CD45RA+ positively selected. This rearrangement joins TRBV19 to TRBJ1-5; tentatively, D is TRBD1 (6 bases). The receptor was derived from a woman between 25 and 40 years old in good health. The CDR3 DNA reads as TGTGCCAGTAGTATGTGGACAGATCAAAATCAGCCCCAGCATTTT. Translated: CASSMWTDQNQPQHF.